The 31 T cell receptor beta chains reported below all come from one sample, sequenced in a study of PD-L1 blockade in urothelial cancer. The data were produced by immunoSEQ multiplex PCR, yet TCRdb's version contains in-frame clones alone and is incomplete. This sample carries roughly 110,000 clones, under 95% of them seen once, and the ten largest clones take around 4%. The time point: peripheral blood 6 weeks after treatment start. Specimen: PBMCs, collected around atezolizumab (anti-PD-L1) treatment. The receptors here all came from a man aged 60-69 years with urothelial cancer.

The gene calls are TRBV7-2 and TRBJ2-7, with D maybe TRBD2 (6 bases). Per germline, CDR1 SGHTA and CDR2 FQGNSA. The V and J ends lost 2 bases and 7 bases respectively, with 15 bases between them. The CDR3 contains 14 residues. The CDR3 DNA follows: TGTGCCAGCAGCTTAAGAGAAGGGGCGGGAGAGCAGTACTTC. Translated: CASSLREGAGEQYF.

This clone was seen just once. The chain combines TRBV11-2 with TRBJ1-1, with D tentatively TRBD1 (5 bases). The CDR3 has 18 amino acids. V dropped 3 bases and J dropped 0 bases, with 20 bases sitting between them. The germline gives CDR1 SGHAT, CDR2 FQNNGV. The CDR3 reads CASSLGGAGQPLNTEAFF. The CDR3 DNA follows: TGTGCCAGCAGCTTGGGCGGGGCAGGGCAGCCGCTGAACACTGAAGCTTTCTTT.

The chain carries TRBV19 and TRBJ2-2; no clear D gene. The germline CDR1 and CDR2 sequences are LNHDA and SQIVND (reference sequence). The CDR3 is 15 residues long. The V end lost 5 bases, the J end lost 8 bases, and 18 bases lay between the germline ends. The CDR3 protein is CASSLGSAYSGELFF. The DNA for the CDR3 is TGTGCCAGTAGTCTCGGGTCTGCTTATTCGGGGGAGCTGTTTTTT.

The gene calls are TRBV30 and TRBJ2-2, with 8 bases matching TRBD2. CDR1 is GTSNPN, CDR2 SVGIG, per germline (reference sequence). The length of the CDR3 is 16 residues. Trimming at V came to 0 bases and at J to 6 bases, leaving 9 bases not matched to a gene. The CDR3 region has the DNA TGTGCCTGGAGTGTATCAAGGACTAGCCCCCCCGGGGAGCTGTTTTTT. Encoded protein: CAWSVSRTSPPGELFF.

This clone came up once. The chain uses TRBV4-3 and TRBJ2-5; tentative D call: TRBD2 (5 bases). V lost 4 bases and J 4 bases, leaving 16 bases between the germline ends. The germline gives CDR1 LGHNA, CDR2 YSLEER. There are 15 residues in the CDR3. The CDR3 nucleotides are TGCGCCAGCAGCCTTAGACTCCGGGCGGGAGAGACCCAGTACTTC. Residues: CASSLRLRAGETQYF.

The V call is TRBV30, the J call TRBJ2-3, with unresolved D. Germline CDR1 and CDR2: GTSNPN and SVGIG (reference sequence). This CDR3 region has 15 residues. Trimming took off 3 bases at V and 2 bases at J, with 15 bases between the two ends. CDR3 sequence: CAWSGTSIFTDTQYF. As DNA, the CDR3 is TGTGCCTGGAGCGGTACGTCGATTTTCACAGATACGCAGTATTTT.

V usage is TRBV7-9 and J usage is TRBJ1-1, with 8 positions matching TRBD1. Trimming took 5 bases from V and 4 from J; bases not matched to a gene: 3. The CDR3 spans 13 residues. CDR1 SEHNR and CDR2 FQNEAQ come from the germline V gene (reference sequence). CDR3 amino acids: CASSMQGATEAFF. Here the CDR3 DNA reads TGTGCCAGCAGCATGCAGGGGGCCACTGAAGCTTTCTTT.

This clone was seen once. The CDR3 nucleotides are TGTGCCAGCTCACTCGGGATCGAGATTGGGACTGAAGCTTTCTTT. Translated: CASSLGIEIGTEAFF. This chain joins TRBV18 and TRBJ1-1; D unresolved. This CDR3 contains 15 residues. V lost 4 bases to trimming and J lost 5 bases, with 17 bases between them. Germline loops: CDR1 KGHSH, CDR2 LQKENI.

V usage is TRBV4-1 and J usage is TRBJ1-2; D possibly corresponds to TRBD1 (6 bases). The length of the CDR3 is 15 residues. Germline-derived CDR1 and CDR2 are MGHRA and YSYEKL. Trimming removed 3 bases at V and 8 bases at J, with 19 bases between. CDR3 nucleotides: TGCGCCAGCAGCCAGATGCTACAGGGCTCCCCGGGCTACACCTTC. As protein: CASSQMLQGSPGYTF.

This rearrangement joins TRBV4-3 to TRBJ2-3, with D maybe TRBD2 (6 bases). Germline CDR1 reads LGHNA; CDR2 reads YSLEER. Trimming pared 2 bases from V and 6 bases from J, leaving 12 bases between. The CDR3 has 14 residues. The CDR3 is CASSQRRLGDTQYF. The CDR3 region has the DNA TGCGCCAGCAGCCAAAGGCGACTAGGGGATACGCAGTATTTT.

The rearrangement joins TRBV5-1 to TRBJ2-5; TRBD2 matches 7 bases. The CDR3 is 15 amino acids. Germline V gene data show CDR1 as SGHRS and CDR2 as YFSETQ. V lost 4 bases to trimming and J lost 2 bases; unmatched junction nucleotides: 8. The CDR3 here is CASSPGGPLQETQYF. The CDR3 DNA follows: TGCGCCAGCAGCCCGGGGGGACCGCTGCAAGAGACCCAGTACTTC.

This chain joins TRBV4-2 and TRBJ2-7; 7 bases fit TRBD2. V was pared by 0 bases and J by 3 bases, with 11 bases of the junction left unmatched. Germline values: CDR1 LGHNA, CDR2 YNFKEQ. The CDR3 consists of 17 residues. The CDR3 loop is CASSQDSGGSLGYEQYF. As DNA, the CDR3 is TGTGCCAGCAGCCAAGATAGCGGCGGGAGCCTAGGCTACGAGCAGTACTTC.

The rearrangement links TRBV10-3 to TRBJ1-2; D gene unclear. The CDR3 is 10 amino acids. Trimming left V 3 bases short and J 6 bases short, with 2 bases between. CDR1 is ENHRY, CDR2 SYGVKD, per germline. The CDR3 region has the DNA TGTGCCATCAGTGACAATGGCTACACCTTC. Encoded protein: CAISDNGYTF.

This chain uses TRBV19 with TRBJ1-2; the match to TRBD1 covers 9 bases. V was pared by 9 bases and J by 3 bases, with 5 bases of the junction left unmatched. Germline CDR1 LNHDA, CDR2 SQIVND (reference sequence). The CDR3 is made up of 13 amino acids. The CDR3 DNA is TGTGCCAGCCGAAGACAGGGGGACTATGGCTACACCTTC. Its protein is CASRRQGDYGYTF.

CDR3 coding DNA: TGTGCCAGCTCATGGAGGCGGACCGCAGATACGCAGTATTTT. Its protein product is CASSWRRTADTQYF. The V call is TRBV18, the J call TRBJ2-3; a weak D match, TRBD2 (5 bases). Trimming shortened V by 5 bases and J by 4 bases, and 13 bases separated the two germline ends. The CDR3 length is 14 residues. The germline CDR1 and CDR2 sequences are KGHSH and LQKENI.

The gene calls are TRBV6-4 and TRBJ2-3, with 12 bases aligning to TRBD2. V was pared by 6 bases and J by 4 bases, with 5 bases of the junction left unmatched. The germline gives CDR1 MRHNA, CDR2 SNTAGT. This CDR3 spans 15 amino acids. Here the CDR3 reads CASSLLAGGADTQYF. The CDR3 DNA reads TGTGCCAGCAGCCTACTAGCGGGGGGCGCAGATACGCAGTATTTT.

The V gene is TRBV5-4, the J gene TRBJ2-6; no clear D. This CDR3 spans 16 amino acids. Trimming stripped 0 bases from V and 4 bases from J, with 11 bases between. The germline gives CDR1 SGHNT, CDR2 YYREEE (reference sequence). CDR3 amino acids: CASSLVSPGGANVLTF. Here the CDR3 DNA reads TGTGCCAGCAGCTTGGTTTCACCCGGGGGGGCCAACGTCCTGACTTTC.

The chain joins TRBV4-2 to TRBJ1-1; 10 nucleotides line up with TRBD1. Germline CDR1 and CDR2: LGHNA and YNFKEQ. The CDR3 is 16 amino acids. Germline trimming cut 6 bases from V and 1 base from J; bases unmatched to any gene: 8. The CDR3 DNA is TGTGCCAGCAGTCCTACTCGGGACAGGGGGAACACTGAAGCTTTCTTT. It yields the protein CASSPTRDRGNTEAFF.

The chain links TRBV15 to TRBJ1-1; D not resolved. Germline V gives CDR1 LNHNV, CDR2 YYDKDF (reference sequence). Trimming left V 1 base short and J 1 base short, with 10 bases between. The CDR3 has 15 residues. CDR3 DNA: TGTGCCACCAGCAGAGCATCAGGTAGGAACACTGAAGCTTTCTTT. Its protein product is CATSRASGRNTEAFF.

This chain uses TRBV28 with TRBJ2-5, with 7 bases that match TRBD1. The V gene's germline CDR1 is MDHEN and CDR2 SYDVKM. With 2 bases clipped from V and 1 base from J, the junction kept 16 bases outside the gene matches. This CDR3 is built from 19 residues. The CDR3 DNA follows: TGTGCCAGCAGTTTAGGCTTATTAAACCGGGACAGCCTCCAAGAGACCCAGTACTTC. Protein: CASSLGLLNRDSLQETQYF.

The gene calls are TRBV28 and TRBJ1-4; D remains unclear. V dropped 8 bases and J dropped 7 bases, with 23 bases sitting between them. There are 16 residues in the CDR3. Germline CDR1 MDHEN, CDR2 SYDVKM. The CDR3 coding sequence is TGTGCCAGCCTACCCTACCGGGGTGCCACAGCTGAAAAACTGTTTTTT. Its protein is CASLPYRGATAEKLFF.

This clone was picked up one time. This rearrangement joins TRBV6-5 to TRBJ1-4; D may be TRBD1 (6 bases). CDR1 and CDR2 from the germline V gene are MNHEY and SVGAGI. This CDR3 comprises 16 residues. Trimming left V 4 bases short and J 2 bases short, with 14 bases between. The DNA for the CDR3 is TGTGCCAGCAGTTTCGGACAGCCAACCACTAATGAAAAACTGTTTTTT. Its protein is CASSFGQPTTNEKLFF.

The rearrangement links TRBV18 to TRBJ1-2; D gene ambiguous. Between the trimmed V and J ends, which lost 0 bases and 1 base, there was a span of 9 bases. Germline V gene sequence: CDR1 KGHSH, CDR2 LQKENI. The CDR3 is 15 residues long. CDR3: CASSPPIAHNYGYTF. Here the CDR3 DNA reads TGTGCCAGCTCACCACCGATAGCACATAACTATGGCTACACCTTC. Full variable domain (rest looked up from reference TRBV18 and TRBJ1-2): NAGVMQNPRHLVRRRGQEARLRCSPMKGHSHVYWYRQLPEEGLKFMVYLQKENIIDESGMPKERFSAEFPKEGPSILRIQQVVRGDSAAYFCASSPPIAHNYGYTFGSGTRLTVV.

This rearrangement joins TRBV5-4 to TRBJ1-6; unclear D gene. The CDR3 is made up of 14 amino acids. Trimming took off 0 bases at V and 10 bases at J, with 11 bases between the two ends. Germline loops: CDR1 SGHNT, CDR2 YYREEE (reference sequence). CDR3 sequence reads: CASSLAEVSSPLHF. For the CDR3, the DNA is TGTGCCAGCAGCTTGGCAGAGGTATCCTCACCCCTCCACTTT.

The V gene is TRBV29-1, the J gene TRBJ1-1; perhaps TRBD1 as D (5 bases). The germline gives CDR1 SQVTM, CDR2 ANQGSEA. The CDR3 is 10 residues long. Trimming shortened V by 7 bases and J by 4 bases, and 7 bases separated the two germline ends. The CDR3 bases are TGCAGCGGGGGGGGCACTGAAGCTTTCTTT. This gives the protein CSGGGTEAFF.

This clone came up once. V gene TRBV28 combines with J gene TRBJ2-7; 8 nucleotides line up with TRBD1. J was trimmed by 7 bases and V by 5 bases; bases with no gene match: 10. Per the germline V gene, CDR1 is MDHEN and CDR2 is SYDVKM. CDR3 length: 14 amino acids. The CDR3 sequence: CASSRTGFGREQYF. CDR3 sequence (DNA): TGTGCCAGCAGTCGGACAGGGTTTGGGAGGGAGCAGTACTTC.

This clone was observed a few times. The J gene is TRBJ1-1, the V gene TRBV5-1; D gene unclear. Germline V gives CDR1 SGHRS, CDR2 YFSETQ. The V end lost 2 bases, the J end lost 7 bases, and 12 bases lay between the germline ends. This CDR3 comprises 13 residues. The CDR3 DNA reads as TGCGCCAGCAGCTTTGGAGGGCCCAATGAAGCTTTCTTT. It is translated as CASSFGGPNEAFF. Variable domain in full (rest from reference TRBV5-1 and TRBJ1-1): KAGVTQTPRYLIKTRGQQVTLSCSPISGHRSVSWYQQTPGQGLQFLFEYFSETQRNKGNFPGRFSGRQFSNSRSEMNVSTLELGDSALYLCASSFGGPNEAFFGQGTRLTVV.

The V call is TRBV6-1, the J call TRBJ2-7, with 7 bases lining up with TRBD2. CDR3 length: 16 amino acids. Germline lookup yields CDR1 MNHNS and CDR2 SASEGT. V gave up 4 bases and J gave up 1 base; unmatched junction bases: 10. DNA of the CDR3: TGTGCCAGCAGTGCCCCCCCGGCGCGGGGGTCCTACGAGCAGTACTTC. Translated: CASSAPPARGSYEQYF.

This chain joins TRBV7-9 and TRBJ1-2; D remains unclear. The V end was cut by 1 base, the J end by 4 bases, with 10 bases between. This CDR3 contains 14 residues. Germline loops: CDR1 SEHNR, CDR2 FQNEAQ (reference sequence). Written as DNA, the CDR3 is TGTGCCAGCAGCTTAGACGGAGGTCTCTATGGCTACACCTTC. This gives the protein CASSLDGGLYGYTF.

The rearrangement links TRBV27 to TRBJ2-1; TRBD2 might be the D (6 bases). Trimming removed 2 bases from V and 7 bases from J, with 21 bases in between. The CDR3 is made up of 17 amino acids. Germline lookup yields CDR1 MNHEY and CDR2 SMNVEV (reference sequence). The CDR3 is CASSLTPGSGVSNEQFF. Written as DNA, the CDR3 is TGTGCCAGCAGTTTAACCCCCGGGAGTGGGGTATCAAATGAGCAGTTCTTC.

This clone was counted once. The chain is built from TRBV5-1 and TRBJ2-5, with D perhaps TRBD2 (6 bases). Germline V gives CDR1 SGHRS, CDR2 YFSETQ. This CDR3 is built from 15 residues. Between the trimmed V and J ends, which lost 7 bases and 1 base, there was a span of 17 bases. This chain's CDR3 is CASRHLGDFQETQYF. The CDR3 DNA reads TGCGCCAGCCGACATTTGGGGGACTTCCAAGAGACCCAGTACTTC.